This TCR beta chain was identified in a study of response to subunit inactivated influenza vaccine. TCRdb called the RT-PCR reads again in MiXCR, with one record for every CDR3 protein. This sample has more than 550,000 distinct CDR3 sequences, with 10% to 12% found just once. In germline, CDR1 is ENHRY, CDR2 SYGVKD. This CDR3 has 13 amino acids. Trimming removed 2 bases from V and 4 bases from J, with 8 bases in between. These data were also reused for a study on T cells expressing NK-cell markers. That study reports: 5'RACE template switching built TCR beta cDNA with unique molecular identifiers.

V usage is TRBV10-3 and J usage is TRBJ2-5; TRBD2 is a possible D gene (5 bases). The clonotype was recovered from a man aged 50 to 59 who received an inactivated influenza vaccine. The sequenced sample was PBMCs from blood, obtained on the day of vaccination. DNA for the CDR3: TGTGCCATCAGTGAGCGAGAGGGAGAGACCCAGTACTTC. It translates to CAISEREGETQYF.